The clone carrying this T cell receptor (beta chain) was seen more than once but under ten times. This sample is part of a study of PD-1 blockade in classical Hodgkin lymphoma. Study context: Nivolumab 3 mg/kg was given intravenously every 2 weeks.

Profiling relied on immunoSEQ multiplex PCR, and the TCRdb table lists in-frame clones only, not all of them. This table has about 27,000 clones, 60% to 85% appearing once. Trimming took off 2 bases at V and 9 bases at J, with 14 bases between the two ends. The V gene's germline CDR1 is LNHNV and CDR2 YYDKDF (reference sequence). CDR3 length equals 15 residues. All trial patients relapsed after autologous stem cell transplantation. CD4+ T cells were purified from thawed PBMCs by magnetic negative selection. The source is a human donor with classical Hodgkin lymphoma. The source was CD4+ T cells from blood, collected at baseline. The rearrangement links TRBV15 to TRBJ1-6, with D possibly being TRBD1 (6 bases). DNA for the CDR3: TGTGCCACCAGCAGAATCCAGGGGAGGATTTCACCCCTCCACTTT. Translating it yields CATSRIQGRISPLHF.